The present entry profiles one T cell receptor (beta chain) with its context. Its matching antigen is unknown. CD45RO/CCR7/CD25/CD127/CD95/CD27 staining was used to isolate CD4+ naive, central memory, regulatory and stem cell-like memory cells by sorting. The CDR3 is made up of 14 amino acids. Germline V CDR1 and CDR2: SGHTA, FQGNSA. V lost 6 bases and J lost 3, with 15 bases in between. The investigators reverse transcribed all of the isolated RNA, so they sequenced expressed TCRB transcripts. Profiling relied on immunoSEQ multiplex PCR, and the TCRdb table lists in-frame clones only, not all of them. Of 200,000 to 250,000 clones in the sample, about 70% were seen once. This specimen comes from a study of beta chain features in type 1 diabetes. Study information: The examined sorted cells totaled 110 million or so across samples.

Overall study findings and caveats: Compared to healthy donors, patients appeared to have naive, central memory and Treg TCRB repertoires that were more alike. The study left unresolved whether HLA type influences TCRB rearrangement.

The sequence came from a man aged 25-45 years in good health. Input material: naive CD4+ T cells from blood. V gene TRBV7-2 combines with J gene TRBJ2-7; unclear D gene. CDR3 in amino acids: CASRVFQLHYEQYF. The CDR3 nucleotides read TGTGCCAGCAGGGTCTTCCAACTGCACTACGAGCAGTACTTC. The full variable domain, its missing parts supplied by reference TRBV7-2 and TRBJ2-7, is GAGVSQSPSNKVTEKGKDVELRCDPISGHTALYWYRQSLGQGLEFLIYFQGNSAPDKSGLPSDRFSAERTGGSVSTLTIQRTQQEDSAVYLCASRVFQLHYEQYFGPGTRLTVT.